What follows are 15 T cell receptor beta chains derived from one specimen sequenced in a study of T cell repertoires in cytomegalovirus infection. TCRdb reprocessed the reads with MiXCR, giving one entry per CDR3 protein. Of over 200,000 distinct CDR3 sequences in the sample, roughly an eighth are singletons; the top ten hold 8.8%. Material: PBMCs. The receptors were sampled from a human donor in good health (CMV status not recorded). Some clones in this sample may be carry-over from other donors' samples.

This clonotype has a count of ten or more. This chain uses TRBV20-1 with TRBJ2-1; 8 bases match TRBD2. The CDR3 totals 15 residues. With 0 bases clipped from V and 9 bases from J, the junction kept 10 bases outside the gene matches. CDR1 and CDR2 from the germline V gene are DFQATT and SNEGSKA (reference sequence). The CDR3 nucleotides are TGCAGTGCTAGAGATCACCAGCGGGGGCCGTTTGAGCAGTTCTTC. This encodes CSARDHQRGPFEQFF.

V gene TRBV7-8 combines with J gene TRBJ2-7; 8 nucleotides line up with TRBD2. The CDR3 has 13 residues. Per germline, CDR1 SGHVS and CDR2 FQNEAQ. The V and J ends lost 6 bases and 2 bases, in that order; junction bases with no gene match: 3. Here the CDR3 DNA reads TGTGCCAGCAGACTAGCGGTCCCCTACGAGCAGTACTTC. Protein sequence: CASRLAVPYEQYF.

This clonotype was seen ten or more times. The J gene is TRBJ2-1, the V gene TRBV7-2, with 8 bases matching TRBD2. The V and J ends lost 5 bases and 0 bases, in that order; junction bases with no gene match: 6. The CDR3 length is 16 residues. CDR1 is SGHTA and CDR2 is FQGNSA in the germline V gene. As DNA, the CDR3 is TGTGCCAGCAGCCCCGCGAGCGGGAGCTCCTACAATGAGCAGTTCTTC. Translation: CASSPASGSSYNEQFF.

This clonotype occurred many times. The V gene is TRBV7-2, the J gene TRBJ1-2; possible D gene TRBD1, 6 bases. V was pared by 5 bases and J by 3 bases, with 10 bases between. Germline CDR1 is SGHTA and CDR2 is FQGNSA. CDR3 length: 13 amino acids. CDR3 sequence: CASSKQGYYGYTF. CDR3 DNA: TGTGCCAGCAGCAAACAGGGTTACTATGGCTACACCTTC.

This clonotype was observed at least ten times. The chain carries TRBV11-3 and TRBJ2-3, with 8 nucleotides matching TRBD2. Germline values: CDR1 SGHNT, CDR2 YENEEA. The CDR3 runs to 15 residues. V was pared by 4 bases and J by 2 bases, with 5 bases of the junction left unmatched. This CDR3 is CASSSGGGLTDTQYF. In nucleotides, the CDR3 is TGTGCCAGCAGCTCGGGGGGGGGACTCACAGATACGCAGTATTTT.

This clonotype occurred a few times. The J gene is TRBJ2-7, the V gene TRBV20-1; D perhaps matches TRBD1 (6 bases). V lost 1 base, J lost 2 bases, and 15 bases lay in between. CDR3 length equals 15 residues. Germline assignment: CDR1 DFQATT and CDR2 SNEGSKA (reference sequence). CDR3 coding DNA: TGCAGTGCTAGAGGGGGACAATCGAACCCCTACGAGCAGTACTTC. Its translation is CSARGGQSNPYEQYF.

The rearrangement joins TRBV11-2 to TRBJ2-5; 13 bases fit TRBD2. CDR3 length: 17 residues. With 4 bases clipped from V and 3 bases from J, the junction kept 8 bases outside the gene matches. Germline assignment: CDR1 SGHAT and CDR2 FQNNGV. The CDR3: CASSSLMTSGGKETQYF. In DNA form, the CDR3 reads TGTGCCAGCAGCTCACTTATGACTAGCGGGGGGAAAGAGACCCAGTACTTC.

This clonotype appeared a few times. This chain uses TRBV20-1 with TRBJ1-5; D not certain. Trimming left V 3 bases short and J 4 bases short, with 10 bases between. CDR1 is DFQATT and CDR2 is SNEGSKA in the germline V gene (reference sequence). The CDR3 consists of 13 residues. This chain's CDR3 is CSARAGRNQPQHF. The CDR3 region has the DNA TGCAGTGCTAGGGCAGGTCGGAATCAGCCCCAGCATTTT.

The chain uses TRBV20-1 and TRBJ2-7; D is unresolved. Deletions cut 5 bases from V and 0 bases from J, with 17 bases between. Germline CDR1 is DFQATT and CDR2 is SNEGSKA (reference sequence). This CDR3 is 15 amino acids long. CDR3 loop: CSAPGVDVGSYEQYF. The CDR3 region has the DNA TGCAGTGCTCCCGGCGTGGACGTGGGCTCCTACGAGCAGTACTTC.

In this sample, this clonotype turned up a few times. The chain recombines TRBV19 with TRBJ1-1, with TRBD1 identical over 10 bases. Germline-derived CDR1 and CDR2 are LNHDA and SQIVND (reference sequence). The CDR3 covers 15 residues. With V trimmed by 7 bases and J by 4 bases, 9 bases remained unmatched. The CDR3 loop reads CASTTGQGSGTEAFF. CDR3 bases: TGTGCCAGTACCACGGGACAGGGGTCGGGCACTGAAGCTTTCTTT. Drawing the rest from reference TRBV19 and TRBJ1-1, the complete variable domain is DGGITQSPKYLFRKEGQNVTLSCEQNLNHDAMYWYRQDPGQGLRLIYYSQIVNDFQKGDIAEGYSVSREKKESFPLTVTSAQKNPTAFYLCASTTGQGSGTEAFFGQGTRLTVV.

This clonotype was seen many times. The rearrangement joins TRBV12-3 or TRBV12-4 to TRBJ1-5; 9 bases are shared with TRBD1. The CDR3 extends over 17 amino acids. J was trimmed by 6 bases and V by 5 bases; bases with no gene match: 14. CDR3 DNA sequence: TGTGCCAGCAGTCTACTAGCAACCGGGACAGGGCGTCAGCCCCAGCATTTT. This sequence encodes CASSLLATGTGRQPQHF.

There are many counts of this clonotype. This chain links TRBV6-5 with TRBJ1-1, with no clear D. This CDR3 spans 15 amino acids. Germline CDR1 and CDR2: MNHEY and SVGAGI. Trimming removed 5 bases at V and 3 bases at J, with 16 bases between. As DNA, the CDR3 is TGTGCCAGCAGTGGGCTTGTGAGTGGTCACACTGAAGCTTTCTTT. This codes for CASSGLVSGHTEAFF.

This clonotype was counted only a few times. The V gene is TRBV19, the J gene TRBJ1-1; the D gene is possibly TRBD1 (5 bases). V gave up 4 bases and J gave up 0 bases, with 15 bases separating them. This CDR3 region has 16 residues. CDR1 LNHDA and CDR2 SQIVND come from the germline V gene (reference sequence). CDR3 in amino acids: CASSNRGRPMNTEAFF. The CDR3 DNA follows: TGTGCCAGTAGTAATAGGGGTCGCCCCATGAACACTGAAGCTTTCTTT.

There are a few counts of this clonotype. This chain joins TRBV6-6 and TRBJ2-1; 8 bases map to TRBD1. This CDR3 has 14 amino acids. V was clipped by 6 bases and J by 7 bases; unmatched bases: 8. The germline V gene encodes CDR1 MNHNY and CDR2 SVGAGI (reference sequence). The CDR3 DNA reads as TGTGCCAGCAGCCGGACAGGGTTGGGGAATGAGCAGTTCTTC. This translates into CASSRTGLGNEQFF.

The chain has TRBV4-1 and TRBJ2-7, with 8 nucleotides matching TRBD1. V was clipped by 2 bases and J by 8 bases; unmatched bases: 8. This CDR3 comprises 14 residues. Germline values: CDR1 MGHRA, CDR2 YSYEKL. CDR3 nucleotide sequence: TGCGCCAGCAGCCAACAGGGACAGGTGGGGCAGCAGTACTTC. Residues: CASSQQGQVGQQYF.